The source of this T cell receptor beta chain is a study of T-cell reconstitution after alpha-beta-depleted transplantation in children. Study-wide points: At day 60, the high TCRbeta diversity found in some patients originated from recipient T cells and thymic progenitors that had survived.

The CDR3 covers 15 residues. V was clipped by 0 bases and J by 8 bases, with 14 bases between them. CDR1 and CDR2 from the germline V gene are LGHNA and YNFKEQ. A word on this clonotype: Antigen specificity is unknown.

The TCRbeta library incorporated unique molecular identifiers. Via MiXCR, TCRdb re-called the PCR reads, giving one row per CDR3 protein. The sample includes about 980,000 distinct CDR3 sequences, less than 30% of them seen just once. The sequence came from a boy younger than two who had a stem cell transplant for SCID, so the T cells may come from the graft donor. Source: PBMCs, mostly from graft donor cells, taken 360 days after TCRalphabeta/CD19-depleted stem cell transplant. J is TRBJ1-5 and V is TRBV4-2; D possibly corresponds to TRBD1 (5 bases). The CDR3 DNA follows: TGTGCCAGCAGCCAAGATCGATCAGGGATTGAGCCCCAGCATTTT. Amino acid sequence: CASSQDRSGIEPQHF.